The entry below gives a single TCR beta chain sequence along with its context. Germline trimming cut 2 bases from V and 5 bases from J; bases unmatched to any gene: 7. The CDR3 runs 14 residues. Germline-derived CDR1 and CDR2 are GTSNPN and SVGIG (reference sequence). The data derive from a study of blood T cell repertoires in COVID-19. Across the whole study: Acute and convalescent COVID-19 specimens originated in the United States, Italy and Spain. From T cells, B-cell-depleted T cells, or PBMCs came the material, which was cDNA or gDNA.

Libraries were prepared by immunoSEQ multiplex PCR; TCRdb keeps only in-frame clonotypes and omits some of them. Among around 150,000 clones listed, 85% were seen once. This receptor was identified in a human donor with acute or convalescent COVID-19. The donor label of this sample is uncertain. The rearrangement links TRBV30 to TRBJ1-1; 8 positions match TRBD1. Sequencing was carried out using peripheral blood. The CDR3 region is CAWSPGQGGTEAFF. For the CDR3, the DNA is TGTGCCTGGAGTCCCGGACAGGGAGGAACTGAAGCTTTCTTT. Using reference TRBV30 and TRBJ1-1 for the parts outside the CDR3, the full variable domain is SQTIHQWPATLVQPVGSPLSLECTVEGTSNPNLYWYRQAAGRGLQLLFYSVGIGQISSEVPQNLSASRPQDRQFILSSKKLLLSDSGFYLCAWSPGQGGTEAFFGQGTRLTVV.